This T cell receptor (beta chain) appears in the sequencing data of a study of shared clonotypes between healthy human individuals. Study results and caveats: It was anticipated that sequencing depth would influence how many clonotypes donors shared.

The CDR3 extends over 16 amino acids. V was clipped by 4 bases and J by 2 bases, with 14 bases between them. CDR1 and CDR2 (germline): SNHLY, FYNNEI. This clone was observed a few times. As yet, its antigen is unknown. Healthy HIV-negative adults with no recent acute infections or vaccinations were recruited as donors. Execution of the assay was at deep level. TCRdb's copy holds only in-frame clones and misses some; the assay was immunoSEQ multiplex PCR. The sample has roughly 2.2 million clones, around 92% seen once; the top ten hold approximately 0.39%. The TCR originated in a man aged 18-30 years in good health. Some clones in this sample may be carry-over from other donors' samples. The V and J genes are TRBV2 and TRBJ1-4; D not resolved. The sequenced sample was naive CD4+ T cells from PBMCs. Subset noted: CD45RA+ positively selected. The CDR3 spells CASSVSYRVTNEKLFF. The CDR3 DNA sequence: TGTGCCAGCAGTGTTAGCTATAGGGTCACTAATGAAAAACTGTTTTTT.